The 31 T cell receptor beta chains below come from one sample, sequenced in a study of response to subunit inactivated influenza vaccine. TCRdb re-called the RT-PCR reads with MiXCR, one entry per CDR3 protein. The sample has roughly 710,000 distinct CDR3 sequences, 14% seen once; the top ten hold approximately 7.6%. The sample here was PBMCs from blood, taken around two weeks before vaccination. The receptor set was obtained from a middle-aged man who received an inactivated influenza vaccine.

This clonotype was detected only a few times. This sequence joins TRBV18 and TRBJ2-1, with 7 bases identical to TRBD2. The germline V gene encodes CDR1 KGHSH and CDR2 LQKENI. Trimming at V came to 0 bases and at J to 0 bases, leaving 5 bases not matched to a gene. CDR3 size: 17 residues. The DNA for the CDR3 is TGTGCCAGCTCACCACCGCCTAGCGGTAACTCCTACAATGAGCAGTTCTTC. Translated, it gives CASSPPPSGNSYNEQFF. The whole variable domain, remainder taken from reference TRBV18 and TRBJ2-1, is NAGVMQNPRHLVRRRGQEARLRCSPMKGHSHVYWYRQLPEEGLKFMVYLQKENIIDESGMPKERFSAEFPKEGPSILRIQQVVRGDSAAYFCASSPPPSGNSYNEQFFGPGTRLTVL.

The chain uses TRBV14 and TRBJ2-5; D unclear. Trimming took off 1 base at V and 2 bases at J, with 14 bases between the two ends. CDR1 SGHDN and CDR2 FVKESK come from the germline V gene. This CDR3 spans 16 amino acids. CDR3 bases: TGTGCCAGCAGCCAAGGACGGTTCAACGGACAAGAGACCCAGTACTTC. The encoded protein is CASSQGRFNGQETQYF.

The chain is built from TRBV19 and TRBJ2-2; D unclear. The CDR3 runs 14 residues. Germline assignment: CDR1 LNHDA and CDR2 SQIVND (reference sequence). The V gene lost 3 bases and the J gene lost 0 bases, with 5 bases spanning the gap. The CDR3 is CASSMVTNTGELFF. The CDR3 region has the DNA TGTGCCAGTAGTATGGTAACGAACACCGGGGAGCTGTTTTTT. The whole variable domain, filled in from reference TRBV19 and TRBJ2-2, reads DGGITQSPKYLFRKEGQNVTLSCEQNLNHDAMYWYRQDPGQGLRLIYYSQIVNDFQKGDIAEGYSVSREKKESFPLTVTSAQKNPTAFYLCASSMVTNTGELFFGEGSRLTVL.

The J gene is TRBJ2-1, the V gene TRBV6-5; TRBD2 matches at 14 bases. V lost 2 bases, J lost 9 bases, and 6 bases stayed unmatched. CDR3 length: 16 residues. Germline V gives CDR1 MNHEY, CDR2 SVGAGI. The CDR3 nucleotides read TGTGCCAGCAGTTACCGGGGGACTAGCGGGAGAGCTGAGCAGTTCTTC. This encodes CASSYRGTSGRAEQFF.

In its sample, this clonotype was seen many times. CDR3 nucleotide sequence: TGTGCCAGTAGCCGGGGACTAGCGGGGGATAACACCGGGGAGCTGTTTTTT. Amino acid sequence: CASSRGLAGDNTGELFF. The chain has TRBV19 and TRBJ2-2; 14 nucleotides agree with TRBD2. The V and J ends lost 6 bases and 2 bases, in that order; junction bases with no gene match: 5. In germline, CDR1 is LNHDA, CDR2 SQIVND (reference sequence). This CDR3 contains 17 residues. Looking up the rest from reference TRBV19 and TRBJ2-2 gives the full variable domain: DGGITQSPKYLFRKEGQNVTLSCEQNLNHDAMYWYRQDPGQGLRLIYYSQIVNDFQKGDIAEGYSVSREKKESFPLTVTSAQKNPTAFYLCASSRGLAGDNTGELFFGEGSRLTVL.

The genes are TRBV6-5 and TRBJ2-7; either TRBD1 or TRBD2 may fit D (6 bases each). The germline gives CDR1 MNHEY, CDR2 SVGAGI. The CDR3 has 14 amino acids. The ends were cut back, 1 base at V and 3 bases at J, with 10 bases in the middle. CDR3 in amino acids: CASSYFGGHYEQYF. The CDR3 DNA sequence: TGTGCCAGCAGTTACTTTGGGGGGCACTACGAGCAGTACTTC.

This clonotype was detected only a few times. The V and J genes are TRBV6-2 or TRBV6-3 and TRBJ2-1; D possibly corresponds to TRBD2 (6 bases). The V end lost 6 bases, the J end lost 9 bases, and 21 bases lay between the germline ends. The germline CDR1 and CDR2 sequences are MNHEY and SVGEGT. This CDR3 region has 15 residues. CDR3 amino acids: CASSHKRAVRGEQFF. CDR3 DNA sequence: TGTGCCAGCAGCCACAAGCGGGCTGTCCGGGGTGAGCAGTTCTTC.

This clonotype was picked up a small number of times. The chain joins TRBV19 to TRBJ2-1; D may be TRBD1 (5 bases). Germline V lookup: CDR1 LNHDA, CDR2 SQIVND (reference sequence). Trimming shortened V by 2 bases and J by 6 bases, and 14 bases separated the two germline ends. CDR3 length: 15 residues. DNA for the CDR3: TGTGCCAGTAGTATAAGTATAGGGGCCGTCAATGAGCAGTTCTTC. Protein: CASSISIGAVNEQFF.

The genes are TRBV29-1 and TRBJ2-3; 10 bases agree with TRBD2. The V segment lost 6 bases and the J segment 0 bases; nucleotides outside the gene matches: 3. There are 14 residues in the CDR3. The germline V gene encodes CDR1 SQVTM and CDR2 ANQGSEA. The DNA of the CDR3 is TGCAGCGTGGGACTAGCGCCCAGCACAGATACGCAGTATTTT. It encodes CSVGLAPSTDTQYF.

The chain links TRBV12-3 or TRBV12-4 to TRBJ2-3, with D unclear. This CDR3 has 16 residues. V gave up 6 bases and J gave up 1 base, with 17 bases separating them. The CDR3 reads CASSNAFRARTDTQYF. CDR3 DNA sequence: TGTGCCAGCAGCAACGCGTTCCGGGCCCGCACAGATACGCAGTATTTT.

This clonotype was counted at least ten times. V is TRBV5-1 and J is TRBJ1-3; D unresolved. Germline-derived CDR1 and CDR2 are SGHRS and YFSETQ. V gave up 2 bases and J gave up 0 bases, with 6 bases separating them. This CDR3 spans 14 amino acids. CDR3 in amino acids: CASSFGNSGNTIYF. CDR3 coding DNA: TGCGCCAGCAGCTTCGGAAACTCTGGAAACACCATATATTTT.

Only a few counts were recorded for this clonotype. The V call is TRBV11-2, the J call TRBJ2-7, with D tentatively TRBD1 (5 bases). The CDR3 has 13 amino acids. Trimming shortened V by 5 bases and J by 2 bases, and 10 bases separated the two germline ends. Germline values: CDR1 SGHAT, CDR2 FQNNGV. The CDR3 region is CASSVRTTYEQYF. DNA of the CDR3: TGTGCCAGCAGCGTGCGGACAACCTACGAGCAGTACTTC. The full variable domain, in which reference TRBV11-2 and TRBJ2-7 provide the parts outside the CDR3, is EAGVAQSPRYKIIEKRQSVAFWCNPISGHATLYWYQQILGQGPKLLIQFQNNGVVDDSQLPKDRFSAERLKGVDSTLKIQPAKLEDSAVYLCASSVRTTYEQYFGPGTRLTVT.

CDR3 loop: CASSAASGGEQFF. CDR3 bases: TGTGCCAGCAGCGCCGCTAGCGGAGGTGAGCAGTTCTTC. This chain connects TRBV11-3 to TRBJ2-1; 7 positions match TRBD2. The CDR3 runs 13 residues. From germline, CDR1 is SGHNT and CDR2 YENEEA. V gave up 5 bases and J gave up 9 bases; unmatched junction bases: 7.

A few counts support this clonotype. This sequence joins TRBV19 and TRBJ2-5; D is unresolved. This CDR3 is built from 13 residues. Germline V gene sequence: CDR1 LNHDA, CDR2 SQIVND (reference sequence). V gave up 5 bases and J gave up 2 bases, with 9 bases separating them. This CDR3 reads CASSLRQQETQYF. CDR3 sequence (DNA): TGTGCCAGTAGTCTTCGGCAGCAAGAGACCCAGTACTTC.

There are many counts of this clonotype. The rearrangement links TRBV6-2 or TRBV6-3 to TRBJ1-1; perhaps TRBD1 as D (6 bases). The CDR3 is 16 amino acids. With 2 bases removed from V and 4 bases from J, the gap between germline ends came to 17 bases. Per germline, CDR1 MNHEY and CDR2 SVGEGT. CDR3 residues: CASSYGISGVGTEAFF. In DNA, the CDR3 is TGTGCCAGCAGTTACGGAATCTCAGGGGTAGGCACTGAAGCTTTCTTT.

The sample holds one count of this clonotype. J is TRBJ2-5 and V is TRBV19, with D maybe TRBD1 (6 bases). The CDR3 runs to 13 residues. CDR1 is LNHDA and CDR2 is SQIVND in the germline V gene (reference sequence). V was cut by 9 bases and J by 2 bases, with 13 bases left in between. CDR3 bases: TGTGCCAGCCGACAGGAGCCTCAAGAGACCCAGTACTTC. Its translation: CASRQEPQETQYF.

This clonotype was detected a few times. The chain recombines TRBV4-3 with TRBJ2-3, with TRBD2 identical over 10 bases. The CDR3 has 17 amino acids. J gave up 8 bases and V 0 bases, and 11 bases lay outside the gene matches. In germline, CDR1 is LGHNA, CDR2 YSLEER. CDR3: CASSQDGWTSGRSTQYF. DNA of the CDR3: TGCGCCAGCAGCCAAGATGGGTGGACTAGCGGCCGGAGTACGCAGTATTTT.

The CDR3 DNA reads TGTGCCAGCTCACCTGGAGGCTATGGAACTAATGAAAAACTGTTTTTT. Translated: CASSPGGYGTNEKLFF. This chain joins TRBV18 and TRBJ1-4; D ambiguous. V dropped 3 bases and J dropped 1 base, with 12 bases sitting between them. The germline V gene encodes CDR1 KGHSH and CDR2 LQKENI. The CDR3 spans 16 residues.

This clonotype has ten or more counts. The CDR3 region is CATVSTSTTEAFF. The CDR3, as DNA: TGTGCCACTGTGTCTACCTCGACCACTGAAGCTTTCTTT. The gene calls are TRBV19 and TRBJ1-1; D is uncertain. The germline CDR1 and CDR2 sequences are LNHDA and SQIVND (reference sequence). CDR3 size: 13 residues. V dropped 10 bases and J dropped 4 bases, with 16 bases sitting between them.

This clonotype was found a few times. V and J are TRBV3-1 and TRBJ2-1, with D hard to call. CDR1 and CDR2 (germline): LGHDT, YNNKEL (reference sequence). Trimming pared 6 bases from V and 0 bases from J, leaving 12 bases between. This CDR3 spans 15 amino acids. The CDR3 is CASSYSRSSYNEQFF. DNA of the CDR3: TGTGCCAGCAGTTACTCCAGGAGCTCCTACAATGAGCAGTTCTTC.

The chain uses TRBV20-1 and TRBJ2-6; D is possibly TRBD1 (5 bases). V dropped 6 bases and J dropped 0 bases, with 9 bases sitting between them. The CDR3 length is 14 residues. Germline CDR1 DFQATT, CDR2 SNEGSKA (reference sequence). As DNA, the CDR3 is TGCAGTGCACTCGACAGCTCTGGGGCCAACGTCCTGACTTTC. Translation: CSALDSSGANVLTF.

This chain uses TRBV4-2 with TRBJ2-7; 8 bases line up with TRBD1. CDR3 size: 14 residues. Germline-derived CDR1 and CDR2 are LGHNA and YNFKEQ. V lost 3 bases and J lost 4; bases outside the gene matches: 5. The DNA of the CDR3 is TGTGCCAGCAGCCAGCGACAGGGGCCTTACGAGCAGTACTTC. It yields the protein CASSQRQGPYEQYF.

CDR3 nucleotides: TGTGCCAGCAGGCTCAGGGGGATCGGCAATCAGCCCCAGCATTTT. Protein: CASRLRGIGNQPQHF. The chain employs TRBV6-2 or TRBV6-3 and TRBJ1-5; 7 nucleotides align to TRBD1. V was pared by 6 bases and J by 2 bases, with 7 bases of the junction left unmatched. Germline V gene data show CDR1 as MNHEY and CDR2 as SVGEGT. The length of the CDR3 is 15 residues.

In its sample, this clonotype was seen many times. The V and J genes are TRBV10-3 and TRBJ1-2, with unresolved D. Germline CDR1 ENHRY, CDR2 SYGVKD. The ends were cut back, 10 bases at V and 7 bases at J, with 10 bases in the middle. The CDR3 has 10 residues. Written as DNA, the CDR3 is TGTGCCACAGGAGGTGGTGGCTACACCTTC. Translated: CATGGGGYTF.

The V gene is TRBV6-5, the J gene TRBJ1-5; D is uncertain. The CDR3 totals 15 residues. Trimming left V 1 base short and J 7 bases short, with 14 bases between. Germline assignment: CDR1 MNHEY and CDR2 SVGAGI. DNA for the CDR3: TGTGCCAGCAGTTACTTCGCTCCACCCAACCAGCCCCAGCATTTT. As protein: CASSYFAPPNQPQHF.

This clonotype was counted a single time. V and J are TRBV12-3 or TRBV12-4 and TRBJ2-1; D gene uncertain. The CDR3 covers 13 residues. V was trimmed by 2 bases and J by 8 bases, leaving 10 bases between them. Here the CDR3 reads CASSLLRPDEQFF. The CDR3 DNA follows: TGTGCCAGCAGTTTACTGAGGCCAGATGAGCAGTTCTTC.

This chain uses TRBV7-8 with TRBJ2-7; D is undetermined. The germline V gene has CDR1 SGHVS and CDR2 FQNEAQ. CDR3 length equals 12 residues. V lost 5 bases to trimming and J lost 6 bases, with 11 bases between them. This CDR3 is CASSTGASEQYF. For the CDR3, the DNA is TGTGCCAGCAGCACCGGCGCATCCGAGCAGTACTTC.

This clonotype was seen a few times. The chain carries TRBV7-2 and TRBJ1-2; the D is unclear. The V gene's germline CDR1 is SGHTA and CDR2 FQGNSA. Trimming removed 5 bases at V and 5 bases at J, with 9 bases between. This CDR3 spans 12 amino acids. The CDR3 here is CASSMDAYGYTF. DNA of the CDR3: TGTGCCAGCAGCATGGACGCGTATGGCTACACCTTC. Using reference TRBV7-2 and TRBJ1-2 for the parts outside the CDR3, the full variable domain is GAGVSQSPSNKVTEKGKDVELRCDPISGHTALYWYRQSLGQGLEFLIYFQGNSAPDKSGLPSDRFSAERTGGSVSTLTIQRTQQEDSAVYLCASSMDAYGYTFGSGTRLTVV.

The chain links TRBV28 to TRBJ2-7; TRBD1 or TRBD2 may be the D gene (5 bases each). The CDR3 loop spans 15 amino acids. Germline V lookup: CDR1 MDHEN, CDR2 SYDVKM. V lost 6 bases and J lost 3, with 18 bases in between. The CDR3 region has the DNA TGTGCCAGCAGGGCCGGTCGAGGGGTTGGCTACGAGCAGTACTTC. Encoded protein: CASRAGRGVGYEQYF.

The rearrangement uses TRBV27 and TRBJ2-5; perhaps TRBD2 as D (6 bases). V lost 6 bases and J 2 bases, leaving 19 bases between the germline ends. There are 16 residues in the CDR3. Germline V gene lookup returns CDR1 MNHEY and CDR2 SMNVEV (reference sequence). This CDR3 reads CASRNLGKSGQETQYF. Written as DNA, the CDR3 is TGTGCCAGCAGAAACCTGGGGAAGAGCGGGCAAGAGACCCAGTACTTC.

This chain links TRBV7-2 with TRBJ2-5; D gene unclear. The CDR3 spans 13 residues. In germline, CDR1 is SGHTA, CDR2 FQGNSA. Trimming removed 2 bases at V and 5 bases at J, with 9 bases between. The CDR3 is CASSLYRSETQYF. CDR3 sequence (DNA): TGTGCCAGCAGCTTATATAGGAGCGAGACCCAGTACTTC.